One sample yielded the 8 T cell receptor beta chains listed below, sequenced in a study of blood T cells in healthy people across ages. A sample-barcoded 5' primer and a J-beta primer mix were used in a second PCR of roughly 7 to 12 cycles. TCRdb reprocessed the 5' RACE reads with MiXCR, giving one entry per CDR3 protein. The top ten hold about 27% of the sample, which has roughly 830,000 distinct CDR3 sequences, approximately 67% seen once. Sequenced: blood. The receptors here all came from a man between 25 and 39 years old in good health.

The CDR3 here is CASSLTSGRMDEQFF. Here the CDR3 DNA reads TGCGCCAGCAGCTTGACTAGCGGGAGAATGGATGAGCAGTTCTTC. The rearrangement links TRBV5-1 to TRBJ2-1; 11 positions agree with TRBD2. CDR3 length: 15 amino acids. Germline V gene data show CDR1 as SGHRS and CDR2 as YFSETQ. Unmatched junction bases numbered 5, after V lost 1 base and J lost 8 bases. Drawing the rest from reference TRBV5-1 and TRBJ2-1, the complete variable domain is KAGVTQTPRYLIKTRGQQVTLSCSPISGHRSVSWYQQTPGQGLQFLFEYFSETQRNKGNFPGRFSGRQFSNSRSEMNVSTLELGDSALYLCASSLTSGRMDEQFFGPGTRLTVL.

The V and J genes are TRBV11-3 and TRBJ1-1; D unclear. There are 12 residues in the CDR3. Germline V lookup: CDR1 SGHNT, CDR2 YENEEA. Trimming took off 0 bases at V and 9 bases at J, with 8 bases between the two ends. CDR3: CASSLEGGKAFF. In DNA, the CDR3 is TGTGCCAGCAGCTTAGAAGGAGGAAAAGCTTTCTTT. The full variable domain, rest sourced from reference TRBV11-3 and TRBJ1-1, is EAGVVQSPRYKIIEKKQPVAFWCNPISGHNTLYWYLQNLGQGPELLIRYENEEAVDDSQLPKDRFSAERLKGVDSTLKIQPAELGDSAVYLCASSLEGGKAFFGQGTRLTVV.

The chain has TRBV7-9 and TRBJ2-6; 9 bases agree with TRBD1. The CDR3 contains 18 residues. The trim removed 5 bases at V and 1 base at J, leaving 9 bases unmatched. Germline V gene lookup returns CDR1 SEHNR and CDR2 FQNEAQ (reference sequence). CDR3: CASSPRTGERSGANVLTF. The CDR3 DNA sequence: TGTGCCAGCAGCCCACGGACAGGGGAACGGTCTGGGGCCAACGTCCTGACTTTC.

This chain connects TRBV29-1 to TRBJ2-1; weak D call: TRBD2 (5 bases). Germline CDR1 reads SQVTM; CDR2 reads ANQGSEA. V lost 4 bases and J 13 bases, leaving 20 bases between the germline ends. CDR3 length equals 13 residues. CDR3 loop: CSVGNTREETQFF. DNA for the CDR3: TGCAGCGTTGGTAATACTAGAGAAGAGACCCAGTTCTTC.

This clonotype occurred a few times. The V call is TRBV2, the J call TRBJ2-3, with D unclear. Germline-derived CDR1 and CDR2 are SNHLY and FYNNEI. Trimming took 8 bases from V and 2 from J, leaving 11 bases between them. The CDR3 contains 13 residues. As DNA, the CDR3 is TGTGCCAGCGGTGGTAGGAACACAGATACGCAGTATTTT. It codes for CASGGRNTDTQYF.

The chain couples TRBV5-1 to TRBJ2-7, with D perhaps matching TRBD1 or TRBD2 (5 bases each). V gave up 3 bases and J gave up 0 bases, with 13 bases separating them. This CDR3 has 15 residues. Germline CDR1 SGHRS, CDR2 YFSETQ. The CDR3 sequence is CASSSYRGTSYEQYF. The CDR3 DNA is TGCGCCAGCAGCTCCTACCGGGGCACCTCCTACGAGCAGTACTTC. Full variable domain (outside the CDR3, taken from reference TRBV5-1 and TRBJ2-7): KAGVTQTPRYLIKTRGQQVTLSCSPISGHRSVSWYQQTPGQGLQFLFEYFSETQRNKGNFPGRFSGRQFSNSRSEMNVSTLELGDSALYLCASSSYRGTSYEQYFGPGTRLTVT.

The chain employs TRBV6-1 and TRBJ1-1, with D tentatively TRBD1 (6 bases). The CDR3 totals 16 residues. The V and J ends lost 1 base and 5 bases respectively, with 17 bases between them. Germline V lookup: CDR1 MNHNS, CDR2 SASEGT. DNA of the CDR3: TGTGCCAGCAGTGAAGACGAGGGGGGTGGAGGGACTGAAGCTTTCTTT. It translates to CASSEDEGGGGTEAFF.

The CDR3 DNA reads as TGTGCCAGCAGCCAAGATTGGGATGGCTACACCTTC. Translating gives CASSQDWDGYTF. V is TRBV4-2 and J is TRBJ1-2; D is undetermined. The CDR3 contains 12 residues. Germline CDR1 and CDR2: LGHNA and YNFKEQ. Trimming left V 0 bases short and J 6 bases short, with 5 bases between.